This TCR beta chain was captured by sequencing in a study of blood T cell repertoires in COVID-19. Study as a whole: From T cells, B-cell-depleted T cells, or PBMCs came the material, which was cDNA or gDNA.

Living in about 25 US areas, the participants were between 18 and 89 years of age. Participant reports of clinical history set cohort assignment. During the 2 weeks before they entered the study, exposed participants had met someone with a PCR-confirmed or clinician-diagnosed COVID-19 case. The germline V gene encodes CDR1 MNHNS and CDR2 SASEGT. This CDR3 has 17 amino acids. In the case of this clone: One end of the junction does not line up with germline, which may come from a read error.

Sequencing was performed with immunoSEQ multiplex PCR; in TCRdb, only in-frame clones are kept and a portion is missing. Seen here are hundreds of thousands of clones, about 83% observed once, and the top ten hold about 3.8%. The sample taken for sequencing was PBMCs or T cells enriched from blood (not recorded which). The TCR originated in a woman in her thirties or forties who had been exposed to COVID-19. J is TRBJ2-2 and V is TRBV6-1, with 12 positions matching TRBD2. The CDR3 sequence: CASSKAGTSGRTGELFF. The CDR3 DNA is TGTGCCAGCAGTAAAGCCGGGACTAGCGGGCGTACCGGGGAGCTGTTTTTT.